Listed here are 13 T cell receptor beta chains from one sample, sequenced in a study of technical replicates of blood from a few donors. The assay was immunoSEQ multiplex PCR, and TCRdb's table has in-frame clones only and misses some. The sample records approximately 81,000 clones, 96% being singletons. The sample taken for sequencing was T cells isolated from PBMCs. These receptors all come from a human donor in good health.

The sample holds one count of this clone. This sequence joins TRBV7-8 and TRBJ2-3; tentative D call: TRBD2 (6 bases). The V end lost 2 bases, the J end lost 3 bases, and 6 bases lay between the germline ends. This CDR3 is built from 13 residues. Germline V gene lookup returns CDR1 SGHVS and CDR2 FQNEAQ. CDR3 loop: CASSLRETDTQYF. The CDR3 nucleotides read TGTGCCAGCAGCTTACGGGAGACAGATACGCAGTATTTT.

The chain carries TRBV5-1 and TRBJ2-2; TRBD2 aligns across 13 bases. Trimming at V came to 0 bases and at J to 6 bases, leaving 2 bases not matched to a gene. The CDR3 is 16 amino acids. CDR1 is SGHRS and CDR2 is YFSETQ in the germline V gene. This CDR3 reads CASSLAGLAGAGELFF. Here the CDR3 DNA reads TGCGCCAGCAGCTTGGCCGGACTAGCGGGGGCCGGGGAGCTGTTTTTT.

V gene TRBV10-3 combines with J gene TRBJ1-2, with D tentatively TRBD1 (6 bases). V gave up 6 bases and J gave up 4 bases, with 18 bases separating them. Looked up from germline, CDR1 is ENHRY and CDR2 is SYGVKD. This CDR3 spans 15 amino acids. In DNA, the CDR3 is TGTGCCATCAGGGATCTTACAGGGACCCTCTATGGCTACACCTTC. Protein sequence: CAIRDLTGTLYGYTF.

This sequence joins TRBV7-7 and TRBJ2-5; D perhaps matches TRBD2 (5 bases). The germline V gene has CDR1 SSHAT and CDR2 FNYEAQ (reference sequence). This CDR3 is 13 amino acids long. Between the trimmed V and J ends, which lost 5 bases and 5 bases, there was a span of 12 bases. In DNA form, the CDR3 reads TGTGCCAGCAGCCCCGGGGTCCCGGAGACCCAGTACTTC. The encoded protein is CASSPGVPETQYF.

The V and J genes are TRBV2 and TRBJ2-7; weak D call: TRBD2 (5 bases). V was pared by 6 bases and J by 3 bases, with 15 bases between. This CDR3 contains 14 residues. CDR1 and CDR2 from the germline V gene are SNHLY and FYNNEI. In DNA, the CDR3 is TGTGCCAGCAGAAAGGAGGTATGGGTCTACGAGCAGTACTTC. Translated, it gives CASRKEVWVYEQYF. Filled out from reference TRBV2 and TRBJ2-7, the complete variable domain reads EPEVTQTPSHQVTQMGQEVILRCVPISNHLYFYWYRQILGQKVEFLVSFYNNEISEKSEIFDDQFSVERPDGSNFTLKIRSTKLEDSAMYFCASRKEVWVYEQYFGPGTRLTVT.

This clone was picked up one time. This chain joins TRBV27 and TRBJ1-6, with 7 bases that match TRBD1. V was pared by 5 bases and J by 4 bases, with 8 bases of the junction left unmatched. Germline lookup yields CDR1 MNHEY and CDR2 SMNVEV (reference sequence). The CDR3 is made up of 16 amino acids. The CDR3 here is CASSPSTGTYNSPLHF. The CDR3 DNA reads as TGTGCCAGCAGTCCATCGACAGGGACATATAATTCACCCCTCCACTTT.

This clone was observed a single time. The chain links TRBV7-8 to TRBJ1-5; D uncertain. This CDR3 comprises 16 residues. V shed 1 base and J shed 2 bases, with 12 bases lying between them. CDR1 SGHVS and CDR2 FQNEAQ come from the germline V gene. CDR3 DNA: TGTGCCAGCAGCTTAGTGGCTCCAGAGGGCAATCAGCCCCAGCATTTT. Amino acid sequence: CASSLVAPEGNQPQHF.

The rearrangement uses TRBV6-1 and TRBJ1-2; TRBD1 might be the D (5 bases). The CDR3 length is 12 residues. Germline V gene sequence: CDR1 MNHNS, CDR2 SASEGT. Trimming took off 6 bases at V and 3 bases at J, with 8 bases between the two ends. DNA for the CDR3: TGTGCCAGCAGGGGGCTAGACTATGGCTACACCTTC. This codes for CASRGLDYGYTF.

The chain recombines TRBV7-3 with TRBJ2-3, with TRBD2 matching 12 bases. V lost 3 bases to trimming and J lost 2 bases; unmatched junction nucleotides: 9. Germline V gives CDR1 SGHTA, CDR2 FQGTGA. The CDR3 runs to 18 residues. In DNA form, the CDR3 reads TGTGCCAGCAGCTTGAATGGGCTAGCGGGGGGGTTCACAGATACGCAGTATTTT. Protein product: CASSLNGLAGGFTDTQYF.

The gene calls are TRBV4-2 and TRBJ2-7, with D unresolved. Trimming removed 0 bases at V and 4 bases at J, with 13 bases between. CDR1 is LGHNA, CDR2 YNFKEQ, per germline. This CDR3 is built from 15 residues. DNA for the CDR3: TGTGCCAGCAGCCAAGATATCAGGCCCCAGTACGAGCAGTACTTC. Protein: CASSQDIRPQYEQYF.

This rearrangement joins TRBV29-1 to TRBJ2-2, with TRBD1 matching over 7 bases. The CDR3 contains 13 residues. J was trimmed by 7 bases and V by 7 bases; bases with no gene match: 9. From germline, CDR1 is SQVTM and CDR2 ANQGSEA. The CDR3 coding sequence is TGCAGCGCCCAGACAGGGTCGGGCGGGGAGCTGTTTTTT. As protein: CSAQTGSGGELFF.

J is TRBJ2-2 and V is TRBV5-1; 8 nucleotides line up with TRBD2. This CDR3 comprises 15 residues. The ends lost 4 bases at V and 6 bases at J; junction bases unmatched: 8. Germline V gives CDR1 SGHRS, CDR2 YFSETQ. This CDR3 reads CASSPRREGSGELFF. The CDR3 DNA follows: TGCGCCAGCAGCCCCAGACGGGAGGGGTCCGGGGAGCTGTTTTTT.

The chain combines TRBV19 with TRBJ1-5; 7 bases are a match to TRBD1. The CDR3 is 14 amino acids. The V gene's germline CDR1 is LNHDA and CDR2 SQIVND (reference sequence). The V and J ends lost 4 bases and 2 bases, in that order; junction bases with no gene match: 2. The CDR3 nucleotides read TGTGCCAGTAGTACAGACAGGGGCAATCAGCCCCAGCATTTT. It is translated as CASSTDRGNQPQHF.